These 14 T cell receptor beta chains were sequenced from one sample in a study of identifying expanded T cells in peripheral blood. The data were produced by immunoSEQ multiplex PCR, yet TCRdb's version contains in-frame clones alone and is incomplete. The sample lists approximately 120,000 clones, roughly nine tenths seen once, with 7.5% to 10% in the top ten. The sample consisted of blood. These receptors were obtained from a person aged 18 to 75 in good health.

The CDR3 region is CASALRLTGGGEQYF. The CDR3 region has the DNA TGTGCCAGCGCCCTTCGTCTGACAGGGGGCGGCGAGCAGTACTTC. The rearrangement uses TRBV6-6 and TRBJ2-7, with TRBD1 matching 10 bases. The CDR3 consists of 15 residues. J lost 6 bases, V lost 8 bases, and 13 bases had no gene match. The germline V gene has CDR1 MNHNY and CDR2 SVGAGI (reference sequence).

J is TRBJ1-4 and V is TRBV7-2, with TRBD1 matching 9 bases. V lost 5 bases, J lost 5 bases, and 3 bases stayed unmatched. Germline V gene data show CDR1 as SGHTA and CDR2 as FQGNSA. The CDR3 runs 14 residues. CDR3 in DNA: TGTGCCAGCAGCCAGGACAGGGGAAATGAAAAACTGTTTTTT. This codes for CASSQDRGNEKLFF. The variable domain in full, with the rest retrieved from reference TRBV7-2 and TRBJ1-4, is GAGVSQSPSNKVTEKGKDVELRCDPISGHTALYWYRQSLGQGLEFLIYFQGNSAPDKSGLPSDRFSAERTGGSVSTLTIQRTQQEDSAVYLCASSQDRGNEKLFFGSGTQLSVL.

The V call is TRBV10-3, the J call TRBJ1-5; D remains ambiguous. V shed 6 bases and J shed 0 bases, with 6 bases lying between them. Germline values: CDR1 ENHRY, CDR2 SYGVKD. The CDR3 has 13 amino acids. CDR3: CAIRRDSNQPQHF. CDR3 coding DNA: TGTGCCATCAGGAGGGATAGCAATCAGCCCCAGCATTTT.

This chain uses TRBV5-1 with TRBJ1-1; D remains ambiguous. The CDR3 is 14 amino acids. Germline assignment: CDR1 SGHRS and CDR2 YFSETQ. Trimming removed 5 bases from V and 1 base from J, with 12 bases in between. The CDR3 is CASSQNSKNTEAFF. CDR3 nucleotide sequence: TGCGCCAGCAGTCAGAATTCGAAGAACACTGAAGCTTTCTTT.

The J gene is TRBJ2-1, the V gene TRBV5-1; TRBD2 might be the D (6 bases). Germline assignment: CDR1 SGHRS and CDR2 YFSETQ. Trimming left V 1 base short and J 7 bases short, with 12 bases between. CDR3 length: 14 amino acids. The DNA for the CDR3 is TGCGCCAGCAGCTTGTTTAGTGGGGGGAATGAGCAGTTCTTC. Protein sequence: CASSLFSGGNEQFF.

The J gene is TRBJ1-5, the V gene TRBV16; weak D call: TRBD1 (6 bases). The CDR3 contains 15 residues. Trimming left V 5 bases short and J 1 base short, with 12 bases between. Germline V lookup: CDR1 KGHSY, CDR2 FQNENV. The CDR3 sequence: CASSTQGSSNQPQHF. CDR3 nucleotides: TGTGCCAGCAGCACCCAGGGGTCGAGCAATCAGCCCCAGCATTTT.

The chain has TRBV28 and TRBJ2-7; D unclear. CDR3 length: 12 residues. V lost 5 bases to trimming and J lost 4 bases, with 9 bases between them. Germline CDR1 is MDHEN and CDR2 is SYDVKM. The CDR3 spells CASSTTRYEQYF. CDR3 sequence (DNA): TGTGCCAGCAGTACCACGAGGTACGAGCAGTACTTC.

The V and J genes are TRBV6-5 and TRBJ2-5; D perhaps matches TRBD2 (6 bases). Germline V CDR1 and CDR2: MNHEY, SVGAGI. The CDR3 runs 14 residues. The V end was cut by 4 bases, the J end by 4 bases, with 13 bases between. The CDR3 DNA reads TGTGCCAGCAGTTCGGGTCGGGGGTTAGAGACCCAGTACTTC. Residues: CASSSGRGLETQYF.

This clone was counted once. The chain couples TRBV19 to TRBJ2-7; D uncertain. Per germline, CDR1 LNHDA and CDR2 SQIVND (reference sequence). V dropped 7 bases and J dropped 0 bases, with 16 bases sitting between them. The CDR3 has 15 amino acids. The CDR3 DNA sequence: TGTGCCAGTACTTTATCGACTGTCAGCTCCTACGAGCAGTACTTC. Its translation: CASTLSTVSSYEQYF. Together with reference TRBV19 and TRBJ2-7, the CDR3 gives the full variable domain: DGGITQSPKYLFRKEGQNVTLSCEQNLNHDAMYWYRQDPGQGLRLIYYSQIVNDFQKGDIAEGYSVSREKKESFPLTVTSAQKNPTAFYLCASTLSTVSSYEQYFGPGTRLTVT.

The chain carries TRBV20-1 and TRBJ1-1; no definite D call. V was trimmed by 6 bases and J by 4 bases, leaving 9 bases between them. This CDR3 has 11 amino acids. Germline CDR1 and CDR2: DFQATT and SNEGSKA (reference sequence). This chain's CDR3 is CSAGRFTEAFF. The CDR3 DNA follows: TGCAGTGCCGGGAGGTTCACTGAAGCTTTCTTT.

The chain joins TRBV29-1 to TRBJ2-2; D ambiguous. Germline CDR1 and CDR2: SQVTM and ANQGSEA. V dropped 5 bases and J dropped 0 bases, with 13 bases sitting between them. This CDR3 is built from 15 residues. CDR3 sequence reads: CSVRGHLANTGELFF. The DNA of the CDR3 is TGCAGCGTTAGAGGTCACCTCGCGAACACCGGGGAGCTGTTTTTT.

This clone was detected once. The V call is TRBV28, the J call TRBJ2-1, with unresolved D. The CDR3 consists of 11 residues. The ends were cut back, 7 bases at V and 4 bases at J, with 5 bases in the middle. The V gene's germline CDR1 is MDHEN and CDR2 SYDVKM. In DNA, the CDR3 is TGTGCCAGCAAAGGTTACAATGAGCAGTTCTTC. It specifies CASKGYNEQFF. Filled out from reference TRBV28 and TRBJ2-1, the complete variable domain reads DVKVTQSSRYLVKRTGEKVFLECVQDMDHENMFWYRQDPGLGLRLIYFSYDVKMKEKGDIPEGYSVSREKKERFSLILESASTNQTSMYLCASKGYNEQFFGPGTRLTVL.

The V call is TRBV5-1, the J call TRBJ2-3; 9 nucleotides agree with TRBD2. The CDR3 has 16 residues. V shed 0 bases, J shed 2 bases, and the junction held 4 bases outside the gene matches. The germline V gene encodes CDR1 SGHRS and CDR2 YFSETQ. The CDR3 region has the DNA TGCGCCAGCAGCTTGGGACTAGCGGTGGTCACAGATACGCAGTATTTT. It codes for CASSLGLAVVTDTQYF. The complete variable domain, with remaining parts taken from reference TRBV5-1 and TRBJ2-3, reads KAGVTQTPRYLIKTRGQQVTLSCSPISGHRSVSWYQQTPGQGLQFLFEYFSETQRNKGNFPGRFSGRQFSNSRSEMNVSTLELGDSALYLCASSLGLAVVTDTQYFGPGTRLTVL.

The chain carries TRBV2 and TRBJ2-7; no firm D call. Germline V lookup: CDR1 SNHLY, CDR2 FYNNEI. V lost 6 bases, J lost 5 bases, and 11 bases lay in between. The CDR3 loop spans 12 amino acids. CDR3 sequence (DNA): TGTGCCAGCAGCACTGAGGTTGACGAGCAGTACTTC. Its protein product is CASSTEVDEQYF.